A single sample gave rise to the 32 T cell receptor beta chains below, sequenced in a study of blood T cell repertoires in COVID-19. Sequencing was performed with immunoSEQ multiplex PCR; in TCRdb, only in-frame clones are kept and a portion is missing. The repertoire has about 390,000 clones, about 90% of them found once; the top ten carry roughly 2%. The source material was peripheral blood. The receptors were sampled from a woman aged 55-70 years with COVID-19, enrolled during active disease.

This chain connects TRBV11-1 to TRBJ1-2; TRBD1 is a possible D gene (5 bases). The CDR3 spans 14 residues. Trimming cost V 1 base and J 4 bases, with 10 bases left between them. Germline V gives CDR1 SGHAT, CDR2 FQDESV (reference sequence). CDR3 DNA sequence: TGTGCCAGCAGCTTAGAGGGGAATCTCTATGGCTACACCTTC. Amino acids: CASSLEGNLYGYTF.

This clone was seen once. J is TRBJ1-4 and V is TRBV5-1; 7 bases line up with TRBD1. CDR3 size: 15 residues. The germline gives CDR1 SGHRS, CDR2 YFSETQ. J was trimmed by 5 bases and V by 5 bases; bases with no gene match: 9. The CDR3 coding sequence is TGCGCCAGCAGGGGATCGGGGACAGTCAATGAAAAACTGTTTTTT. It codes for CASRGSGTVNEKLFF.

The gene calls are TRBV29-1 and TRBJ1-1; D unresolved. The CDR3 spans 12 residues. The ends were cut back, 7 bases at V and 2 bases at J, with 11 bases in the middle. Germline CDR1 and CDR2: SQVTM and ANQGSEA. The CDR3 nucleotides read TGCAGCGGTGGAGAACTAAACACTGAAGCTTTCTTT. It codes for CSGGELNTEAFF.

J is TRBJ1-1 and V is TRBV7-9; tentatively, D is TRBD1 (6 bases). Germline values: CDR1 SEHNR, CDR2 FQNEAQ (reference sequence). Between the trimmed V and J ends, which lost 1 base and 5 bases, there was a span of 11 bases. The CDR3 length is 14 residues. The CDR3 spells CASSLDDRLTEAFF. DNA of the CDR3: TGTGCCAGCAGCTTAGACGACAGGTTAACTGAAGCTTTCTTT.

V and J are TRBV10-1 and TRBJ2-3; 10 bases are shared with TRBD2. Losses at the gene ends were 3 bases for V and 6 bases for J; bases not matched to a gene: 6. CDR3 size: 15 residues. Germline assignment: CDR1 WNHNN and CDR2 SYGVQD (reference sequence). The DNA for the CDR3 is TGCGCCAGCAGTGATCCTAGCGGGGGTCGCGATACGCAGTATTTT. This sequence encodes CASSDPSGGRDTQYF.

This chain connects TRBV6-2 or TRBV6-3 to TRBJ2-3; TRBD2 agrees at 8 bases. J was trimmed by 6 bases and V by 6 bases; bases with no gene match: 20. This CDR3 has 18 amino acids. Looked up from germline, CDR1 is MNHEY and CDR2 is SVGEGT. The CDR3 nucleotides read TGTGCCAGCAGCGCACCTGGCGGGGGGCCTCTCCCTCGCGATACGCAGTATTTT. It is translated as CASSAPGGGPLPRDTQYF.

DNA of the CDR3: TGTGCCAGCAGGACGACAGGGGTCACTGAAGCTTTCTTT. It codes for CASRTTGVTEAFF. The chain recombines TRBV2 with TRBJ1-1; 8 bases line up with TRBD1. Germline lookup yields CDR1 SNHLY and CDR2 FYNNEI. The CDR3 runs to 13 residues. V gave up 6 bases and J gave up 4 bases; unmatched junction bases: 4. Supplemented by reference TRBV2 and TRBJ1-1, the full variable domain reads EPEVTQTPSHQVTQMGQEVILRCVPISNHLYFYWYRQILGQKVEFLVSFYNNEISEKSEIFDDQFSVERPDGSNFTLKIRSTKLEDSAMYFCASRTTGVTEAFFGQGTRLTVV.

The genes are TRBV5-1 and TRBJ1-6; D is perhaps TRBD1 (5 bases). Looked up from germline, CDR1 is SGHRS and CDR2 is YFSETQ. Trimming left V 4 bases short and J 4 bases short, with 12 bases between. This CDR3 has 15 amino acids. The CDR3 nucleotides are TGCGCCAGCAGCGGCGGGGGAGGTTATAATTCACCCCTCCACTTT. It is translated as CASSGGGGYNSPLHF.

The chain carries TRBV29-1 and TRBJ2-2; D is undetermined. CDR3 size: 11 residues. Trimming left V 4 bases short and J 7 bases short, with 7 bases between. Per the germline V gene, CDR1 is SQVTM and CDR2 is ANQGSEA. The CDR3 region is CSVALVGELFF. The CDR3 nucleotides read TGCAGCGTTGCTCTAGTCGGGGAGCTGTTTTTT.

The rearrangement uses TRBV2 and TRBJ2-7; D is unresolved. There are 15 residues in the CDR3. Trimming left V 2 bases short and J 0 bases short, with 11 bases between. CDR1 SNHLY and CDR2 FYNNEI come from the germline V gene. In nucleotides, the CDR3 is TGTGCCAGCAGTGAATTAAGCAGCGCCTCCTACGAGCAGTACTTC. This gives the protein CASSELSSASYEQYF.

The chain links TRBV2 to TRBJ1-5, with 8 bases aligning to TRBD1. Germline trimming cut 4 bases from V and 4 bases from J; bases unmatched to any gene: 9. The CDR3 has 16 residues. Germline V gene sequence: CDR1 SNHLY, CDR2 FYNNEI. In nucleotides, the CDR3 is TGTGCCAGCAGTGGGCGAGGACAGGGAGTAAATCAGCCCCAGCATTTT. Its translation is CASSGRGQGVNQPQHF.

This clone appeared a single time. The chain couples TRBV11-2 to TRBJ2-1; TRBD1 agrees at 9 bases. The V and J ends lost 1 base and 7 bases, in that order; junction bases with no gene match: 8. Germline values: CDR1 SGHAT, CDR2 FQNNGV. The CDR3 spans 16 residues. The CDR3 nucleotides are TGTGCCAGCAGCTTAGTGTATGAGACAGGGGGTAATGAGCAGTTCTTC. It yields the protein CASSLVYETGGNEQFF.

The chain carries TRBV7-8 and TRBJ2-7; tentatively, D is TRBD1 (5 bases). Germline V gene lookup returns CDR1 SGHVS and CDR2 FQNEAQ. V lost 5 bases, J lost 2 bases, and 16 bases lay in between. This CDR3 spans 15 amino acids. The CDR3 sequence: CASSPHGAGPYEQYF. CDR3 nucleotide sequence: TGTGCCAGCAGCCCCCATGGGGCAGGGCCCTACGAGCAGTACTTC.

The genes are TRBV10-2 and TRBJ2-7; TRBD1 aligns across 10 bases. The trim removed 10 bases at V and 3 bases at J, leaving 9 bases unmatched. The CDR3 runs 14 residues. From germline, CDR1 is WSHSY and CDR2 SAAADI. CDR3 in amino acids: CATKTGTGVYEQYF. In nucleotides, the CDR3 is TGCGCCACCAAAACCGGGACAGGGGTCTACGAGCAGTACTTC.

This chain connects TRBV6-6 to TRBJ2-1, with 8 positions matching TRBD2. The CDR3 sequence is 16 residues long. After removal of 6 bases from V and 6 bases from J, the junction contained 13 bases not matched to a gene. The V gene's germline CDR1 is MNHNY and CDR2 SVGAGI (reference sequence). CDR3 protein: CASSPLGLEFANEQFF. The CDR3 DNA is TGTGCCAGCAGCCCCCTGGGACTAGAATTTGCCAATGAGCAGTTCTTC.

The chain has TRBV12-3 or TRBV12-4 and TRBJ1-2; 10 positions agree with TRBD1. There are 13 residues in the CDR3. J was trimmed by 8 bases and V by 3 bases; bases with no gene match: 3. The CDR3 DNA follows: TGTGCCAGCAGTTTGACAGGGGGCAGGGGCTACACCTTC. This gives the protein CASSLTGGRGYTF.

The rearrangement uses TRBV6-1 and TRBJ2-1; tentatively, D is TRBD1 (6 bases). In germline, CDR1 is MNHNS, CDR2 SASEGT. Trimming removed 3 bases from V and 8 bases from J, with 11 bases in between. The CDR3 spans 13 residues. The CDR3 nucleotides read TGTGCCAGCAGTGAGGCCTACAGGGATGAGCAGTTCTTC. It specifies CASSEAYRDEQFF.

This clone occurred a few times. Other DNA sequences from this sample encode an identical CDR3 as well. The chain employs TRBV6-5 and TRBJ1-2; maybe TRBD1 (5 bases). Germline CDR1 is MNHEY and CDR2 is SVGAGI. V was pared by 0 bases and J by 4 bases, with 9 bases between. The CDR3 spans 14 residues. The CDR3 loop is CASSYSGGSYGYTF. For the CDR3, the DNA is TGTGCCAGCAGTTACTCCGGGGGGAGCTATGGCTACACCTTC.

In DNA, the CDR3 is TGTGCCAGCATACAGGGAATAATAAGTCAGCCCCAGCATTTT. Translating gives CASIQGIISQPQHF. The chain has TRBV6-5 and TRBJ1-5; D might be TRBD1 (6 bases). From germline, CDR1 is MNHEY and CDR2 SVGAGI. The CDR3 covers 14 residues. The ends were cut back, 7 bases at V and 6 bases at J, with 16 bases in the middle.

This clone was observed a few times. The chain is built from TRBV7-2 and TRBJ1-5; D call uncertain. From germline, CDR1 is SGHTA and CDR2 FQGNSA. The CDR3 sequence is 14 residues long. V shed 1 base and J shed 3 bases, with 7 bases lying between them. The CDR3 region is CASSLGPSNQPQHF. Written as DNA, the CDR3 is TGTGCCAGCAGCTTAGGGCCCTCCAATCAGCCCCAGCATTTT. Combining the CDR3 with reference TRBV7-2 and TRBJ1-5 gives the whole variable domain GAGVSQSPSNKVTEKGKDVELRCDPISGHTALYWYRQSLGQGLEFLIYFQGNSAPDKSGLPSDRFSAERTGGSVSTLTIQRTQQEDSAVYLCASSLGPSNQPQHFGDGTRLSIL.

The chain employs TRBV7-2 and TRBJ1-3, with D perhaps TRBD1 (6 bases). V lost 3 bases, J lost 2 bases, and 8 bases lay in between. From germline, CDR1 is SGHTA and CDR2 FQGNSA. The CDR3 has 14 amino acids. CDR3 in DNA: TGTGCCAGCAGCTTCCCAGGGGCTGGAAACACCATATATTTT. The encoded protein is CASSFPGAGNTIYF.

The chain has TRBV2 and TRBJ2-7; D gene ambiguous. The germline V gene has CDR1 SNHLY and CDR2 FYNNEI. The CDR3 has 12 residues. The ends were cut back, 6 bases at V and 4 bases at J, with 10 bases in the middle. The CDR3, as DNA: TGTGCCAGCAGCCGAGAGACATACGAGCAGTACTTC. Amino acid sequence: CASSRETYEQYF.

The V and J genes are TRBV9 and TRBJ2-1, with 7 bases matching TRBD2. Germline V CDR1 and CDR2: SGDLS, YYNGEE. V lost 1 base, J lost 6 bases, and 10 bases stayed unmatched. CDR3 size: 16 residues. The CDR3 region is CASSVIASGVFNEQFF. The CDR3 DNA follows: TGTGCCAGCAGCGTAATTGCGAGCGGGGTTTTCAATGAGCAGTTCTTC.

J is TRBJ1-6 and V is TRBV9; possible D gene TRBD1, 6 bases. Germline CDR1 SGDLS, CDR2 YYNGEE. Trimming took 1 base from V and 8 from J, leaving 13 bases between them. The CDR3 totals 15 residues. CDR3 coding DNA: TGTGCCAGCAGCGTAAGTGGCAGGGGACATTCACCCCTCCACTTT. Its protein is CASSVSGRGHSPLHF.

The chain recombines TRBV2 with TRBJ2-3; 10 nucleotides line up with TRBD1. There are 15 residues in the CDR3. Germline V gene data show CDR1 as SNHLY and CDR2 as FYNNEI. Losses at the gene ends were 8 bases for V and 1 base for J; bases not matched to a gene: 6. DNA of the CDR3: TGTGCCAGCGCCCCCGGGACAGGGGGCACAGATACGCAGTATTTT. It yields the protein CASAPGTGGTDTQYF.

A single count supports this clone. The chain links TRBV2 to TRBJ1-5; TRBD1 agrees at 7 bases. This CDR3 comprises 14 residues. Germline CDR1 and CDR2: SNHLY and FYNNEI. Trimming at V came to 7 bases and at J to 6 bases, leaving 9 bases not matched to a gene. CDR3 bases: TGTGCCAGCAAGAAGGACCCAGGGGGTCAGCCCCAGCATTTT. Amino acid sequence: CASKKDPGGQPQHF. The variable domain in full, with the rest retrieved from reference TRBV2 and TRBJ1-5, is EPEVTQTPSHQVTQMGQEVILRCVPISNHLYFYWYRQILGQKVEFLVSFYNNEISEKSEIFDDQFSVERPDGSNFTLKIRSTKLEDSAMYFCASKKDPGGQPQHFGDGTRLSIL.

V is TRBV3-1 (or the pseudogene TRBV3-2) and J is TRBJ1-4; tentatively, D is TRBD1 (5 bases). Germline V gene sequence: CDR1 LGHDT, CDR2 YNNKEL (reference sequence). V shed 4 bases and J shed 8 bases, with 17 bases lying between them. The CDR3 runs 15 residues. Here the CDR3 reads CASSLTHAGGEKLFF. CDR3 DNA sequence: TGTGCCAGCAGCCTCACTCACGCCGGGGGGGAAAAACTGTTTTTT.

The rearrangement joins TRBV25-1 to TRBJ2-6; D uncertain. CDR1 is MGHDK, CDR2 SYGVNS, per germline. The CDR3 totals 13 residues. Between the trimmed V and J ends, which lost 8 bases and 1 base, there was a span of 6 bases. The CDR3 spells CASGQSGANVLTF. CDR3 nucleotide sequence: TGTGCCAGCGGTCAGTCTGGGGCCAACGTCCTGACTTTC.

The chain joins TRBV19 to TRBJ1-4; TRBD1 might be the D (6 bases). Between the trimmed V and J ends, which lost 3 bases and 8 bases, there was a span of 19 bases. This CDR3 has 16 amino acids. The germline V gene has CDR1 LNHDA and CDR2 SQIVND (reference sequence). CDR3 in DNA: TGTGCCAGTAGTATTCCCCAGGGGACCGCGCGGGAAAAACTGTTTTTT. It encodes CASSIPQGTAREKLFF. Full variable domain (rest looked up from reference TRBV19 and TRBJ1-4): DGGITQSPKYLFRKEGQNVTLSCEQNLNHDAMYWYRQDPGQGLRLIYYSQIVNDFQKGDIAEGYSVSREKKESFPLTVTSAQKNPTAFYLCASSIPQGTAREKLFFGSGTQLSVL.

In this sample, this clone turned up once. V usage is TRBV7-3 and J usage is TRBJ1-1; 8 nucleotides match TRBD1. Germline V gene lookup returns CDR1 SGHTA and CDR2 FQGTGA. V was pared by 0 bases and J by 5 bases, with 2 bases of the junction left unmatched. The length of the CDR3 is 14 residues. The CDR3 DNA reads TGTGCCAGCAGCTTAACACAGGGGGAGACTGAAGCTTTCTTT. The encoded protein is CASSLTQGETEAFF.

This CDR3 reads CASRLLGLSNTGELFF. CDR3 bases: TGTGCCAGCCGCTTACTGGGACTCTCGAACACCGGGGAGCTGTTTTTT. The chain employs TRBV18 and TRBJ2-2, with D possibly TRBD2 on 6 matching bases. The CDR3 spans 16 residues. From germline, CDR1 is KGHSH and CDR2 LQKENI. Trimming pared 8 bases from V and 0 bases from J, leaving 16 bases between. The full variable domain, with the rest looked up from reference TRBV18 and TRBJ2-2, is NAGVMQNPRHLVRRRGQEARLRCSPMKGHSHVYWYRQLPEEGLKFMVYLQKENIIDESGMPKERFSAEFPKEGPSILRIQQVVRGDSAAYFCASRLLGLSNTGELFFGEGSRLTVL.

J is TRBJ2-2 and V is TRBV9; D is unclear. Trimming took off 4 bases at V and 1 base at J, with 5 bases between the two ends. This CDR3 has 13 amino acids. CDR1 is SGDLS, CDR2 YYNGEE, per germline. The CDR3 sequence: CASSSQNTGELFF. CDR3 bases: TGTGCCAGCAGCTCCCAGAACACCGGGGAGCTGTTTTTT.